This entry lists 12 T cell receptor beta chains sequenced from one sample in a study of human T cells and chemical hapten exposure. Time point meaning: patch test 2, 6 weeks after DPC sensitization. Treatment reported: therapeutic diphenylcyclopropenone sensitization with weekly scalp DPC. Via MiXCR, TCRdb re-called the RACE reads, giving one row per CDR3 protein. The top ten clones hold around 3.6% of a sample with tens of thousands of distinct CDR3 sequences, 8.5% of them seen once. Sequenced here: whole blood, sampled in connection with sensitization to the hapten diphenylcyclopropenone (DPC). The receptors shown here come from a woman in her 50s with alopecia areata. Some clones in this sample may be carry-over from other donors' samples.

In its sample, this clonotype was seen a few times. The J gene is TRBJ2-3, the V gene TRBV15, with a tentative D call TRBD2 (6 bases). This CDR3 contains 18 residues. The germline V gene has CDR1 LNHNV and CDR2 YYDKDF (reference sequence). V lost 0 bases and J 3 bases, leaving 19 bases between the germline ends. The CDR3 nucleotides are TGTGCCACCAGCAGAGATTTGAGGGTCGGGGGTATAACAGATACGCAGTATTTT. Its protein is CATSRDLRVGGITDTQYF.

This clonotype was seen at least ten times. V is TRBV5-4 and J is TRBJ1-1; D might be TRBD1 (6 bases). This CDR3 contains 14 residues. V lost 0 bases to trimming and J lost 8 bases, with 14 bases between them. Per germline, CDR1 SGHNT and CDR2 YYREEE (reference sequence). CDR3 sequence (DNA): TGTGCCAGCAGCTTGGCCGGTGGGGGCGGAGAAGCTTTCTTT. This encodes CASSLAGGGGEAFF.

This clonotype was detected many times. The CDR3 sequence: CSASGTLAKNIQYF. The CDR3 nucleotides read TGCAGTGCTAGCGGGACACTAGCCAAAAACATTCAGTACTTC. The J gene is TRBJ2-4, the V gene TRBV20-1; tentatively, D is TRBD1 (6 bases). The V end was cut by 3 bases, the J end by 0 bases, with 9 bases between. Germline CDR1 DFQATT, CDR2 SNEGSKA (reference sequence). This CDR3 contains 14 residues.

This clonotype occurred many times. V gene TRBV4-3 combines with J gene TRBJ1-6; TRBD1 agrees at 8 bases. The CDR3 covers 16 residues. The germline V gene encodes CDR1 LGHNA and CDR2 YSLEER. J gave up 9 bases and V 0 bases, and 7 bases lay outside the gene matches. The CDR3 is CASSQDTRTGFSPLHF. The DNA of the CDR3 is TGCGCCAGCAGCCAAGATACTCGGACAGGGTTTTCACCCCTCCACTTT.

This clonotype was counted only a few times. V and J are TRBV19 and TRBJ2-7; TRBD1 agrees at 7 bases. The CDR3 has 15 residues. Germline-derived CDR1 and CDR2 are LNHDA and SQIVND (reference sequence). The J segment lost 4 bases and the V segment lost 3 bases, leaving 9 bases of the junction unmatched. CDR3 bases: TGTGCCAGTAGTATTGATGCAGGGGGAACGTACGAGCAGTACTTC. It is translated as CASSIDAGGTYEQYF.

This clonotype has at least ten counts. The chain recombines TRBV9 with TRBJ1-6; TRBD1 matches at 7 bases. CDR1 and CDR2 (germline): SGDLS, YYNGEE. Unmatched junction bases numbered 7, after V lost 3 bases and J lost 7 bases. The CDR3 has 15 amino acids. CDR3 sequence: CASSGTGAGNSPLHF. CDR3 DNA: TGTGCCAGCAGCGGCACAGGGGCAGGGAATTCACCCCTCCACTTT.

The chain uses TRBV13 and TRBJ1-1; D remains unclear. CDR3 length: 15 residues. Trimming removed 0 bases at V and 1 base at J, with 9 bases between. From germline, CDR1 is PRHDT and CDR2 FYEKMQ (reference sequence). The CDR3 spells CASSLGGSSNTEAFF. The CDR3 DNA reads as TGTGCCAGCAGCTTAGGGGGGTCCTCGAACACTGAAGCTTTCTTT.

This clonotype was counted a single time. The chain is built from TRBV6-6 and TRBJ2-3; D gene ambiguous. The CDR3 length is 15 residues. Trimming took off 3 bases at V and 1 base at J, with 11 bases between the two ends. Germline V gene sequence: CDR1 MNHNY, CDR2 SVGAGI (reference sequence). Written as DNA, the CDR3 is TGTGCCAGCAGTTATCCGCCGGTTGGCACAGATACGCAGTATTTT. Translating it yields CASSYPPVGTDTQYF.

This clonotype was seen only a few times. The chain uses TRBV5-1 and TRBJ1-1; no definite D call. The CDR3 spans 15 residues. Trimming left V 0 bases short and J 0 bases short, with 9 bases between. Germline CDR1 is SGHRS and CDR2 is YFSETQ. The CDR3 nucleotides read TGCGCCAGCAGCTTGGATGCAGGTTTGAACACTGAAGCTTTCTTT. It codes for CASSLDAGLNTEAFF.

This clonotype has just a few counts. CDR3 in DNA: TGTGCCAGCAGCTTACGACTAGCGGGGGACGAGCAGTTCTTC. It translates to CASSLRLAGDEQFF. This rearrangement joins TRBV13 to TRBJ2-1, with 12 bases identical to TRBD2. Germline V lookup: CDR1 PRHDT, CDR2 FYEKMQ (reference sequence). The CDR3 is 14 amino acids. The J segment lost 10 bases and the V segment lost 2 bases, leaving 3 bases of the junction unmatched.

This clonotype came up many times. The V gene is TRBV28, the J gene TRBJ2-1, with D possibly being TRBD2 (5 bases). Germline V gene data show CDR1 as MDHEN and CDR2 as SYDVKM. The CDR3 is made up of 14 amino acids. V lost 4 bases and J lost 7, with 14 bases in between. This CDR3 reads CASSSTRGRNEQFF. The DNA for the CDR3 is TGTGCCAGCAGTTCGACACGGGGAAGGAATGAGCAGTTCTTC.

The chain links TRBV3-1 to TRBJ2-6; D not certain. Deletions cut 3 bases from V and 2 bases from J, with 8 bases between. Germline CDR1 LGHDT, CDR2 YNNKEL (reference sequence). This CDR3 spans 15 amino acids. The CDR3 protein is CASSQVLAGANVLTF. The CDR3, as DNA: TGTGCCAGCAGCCAGGTGCTAGCTGGGGCCAACGTCCTGACTTTC.